This section outlines one TCR beta chain sequence together with its context. Between the trimmed V and J ends, which lost 2 bases and 4 bases, there was a span of 8 bases. This CDR3 has 13 residues. The V gene's germline CDR1 is MNHNS and CDR2 SASEGT. Assay: immunoSEQ multiplex PCR; the TCRdb copy retains only in-frame clones and omits some. The sample holds 150,000 to 200,000 clones, roughly 76% seen once. These data are taken from a study of blood T cell repertoires in COVID-19. On the study more broadly: Acute-phase and convalescent COVID-19 samples originated in the United States, Italy and Spain.

This chain uses TRBV6-1 with TRBJ1-2; no reliable D call. Input material: peripheral blood. The source is a middle-aged woman with COVID-19, enrolled during active disease. The CDR3 spells CASSERGVYGYTF. The CDR3 DNA follows: TGTGCCAGCAGTGAACGAGGAGTCTATGGCTACACCTTC.